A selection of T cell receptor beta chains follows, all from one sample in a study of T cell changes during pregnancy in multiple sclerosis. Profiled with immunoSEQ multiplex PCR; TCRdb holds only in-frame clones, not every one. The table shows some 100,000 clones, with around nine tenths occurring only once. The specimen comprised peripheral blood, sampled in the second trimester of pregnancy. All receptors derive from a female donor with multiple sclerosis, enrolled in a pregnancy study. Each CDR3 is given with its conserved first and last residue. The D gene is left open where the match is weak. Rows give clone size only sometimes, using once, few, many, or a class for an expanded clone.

TGTGCCTGGAGTGCGGGGGGGACTAGGGGGTTTAGGAGCTCCTACAATGAGCAGTTCTTC	CAWSAGGTRGFRSSYNEQFF	TRBD2	-	TRBJ2-1	TRBV30
TGTGCCAGCAGTCTCTGGACAGGGGTAGGGGCCGGGGAGCTGTTTTTT	CASSLWTGVGAGELFF	TRBD1	-	TRBJ2-2	TRBV27
TGTGCCAGTAGTATAACTAGCGGGAGGGCCGCAGATACGCAGTATTTT	CASSITSGRAADTQYF	TRBD2	-	TRBJ2-3	TRBV19
TGTGCCAGCAGTGACCGGGACAGGTCCTACAATGAGCAGTTCTTC	CASSDRDRSYNEQFF	TRBD1	-	TRBJ2-1	TRBV6-1
TGCGCCAGCAGCCCGACAGGGAACACTGAAGCTTTCTTT	CASSPTGNTEAFF	-	few	TRBJ1-1	TRBV4-1
TGTGCCAGCAGTCTGACAGCAAGAGGTGAAGCTTTCTTT	CASSLTARGEAFF	-	-	TRBJ1-1	TRBV27
TGTGCCAGCAGTTTAAACCAGGGAAACTACGAGCAGTACTTC	CASSLNQGNYEQYF	-	-	TRBJ2-7	TRBV27
TGCGCCAGCAGCCAAGACAGGGGACAGGGGGAAAGTGACTATGGCTACACCTTC	CASSQDRGQGESDYGYTF	TRBD1	once	TRBJ1-2	TRBV4-1
TGTGCCAGCAGTTCCCGGACTAGCGGGAGGTCAGAGACCCAGTACTTC	CASSSRTSGRSETQYF	TRBD2	-	TRBJ2-5	TRBV11-1
TGTGCCAGCAGTTACAACAGGCCCTCCTACGAGCAGTACTTC	CASSYNRPSYEQYF	-	-	TRBJ2-7	TRBV6-6
TGCAGTGGGCGGATGAACACTGAAGCTTTCTTT	CSGRMNTEAFF	-	-	TRBJ1-1	TRBV20-1
TGTGCCAGCAGTTCGCCCCTAAGGGGTCCGTCTTCATCGGGCTACACCTTC	CASSSPLRGPSSSGYTF	-	-	TRBJ1-2	TRBV28
TGTGCCAGTAGTATGACCGGGACTAGGGACAATGAGCAGTTCTTC	CASSMTGTRDNEQFF	TRBD2	-	TRBJ2-1	TRBV19
TGTGCCAGCAGCTCTTCCAGGGGTAGGGGGAACACTGAAGCTTTCTTT	CASSSSRGRGNTEAFF	-	-	TRBJ1-1	TRBV9
TGTGCCAGCAGTGAGGGGGGGGGCGGCTACAATGAGCAGTTCTTC	CASSEGGGGYNEQFF	-	-	TRBJ2-1	TRBV6-4
TGCGCCAGCAGCCAGGCTGGACAGCCCCAAGAGACCCAGTACTTC	CASSQAGQPQETQYF	-	-	TRBJ2-5	TRBV4-1
TGTGCCAGCCGACCTGGGACAGGGGTTCATTCACCCCTCCACTTT	CASRPGTGVHSPLHF	TRBD1	-	TRBJ1-6	TRBV25-1
TGTGCCAGCAGTGAAAGGTGGGACTTAACCTACGAGCAGTACTTC	CASSERWDLTYEQYF	-	-	TRBJ2-7	TRBV6-1
TGTGCCAGCAGCGTAGGGGCGGGGGCGAATGAGCAGTTCTTC	CASSVGAGANEQFF	-	-	TRBJ2-1	TRBV9
TGCGCCAGCAGCCACCCCCCAGCGGGAGGGCCGAATGAGCAGTTCTTC	CASSHPPAGGPNEQFF	TRBD2	-	TRBJ2-1	TRBV4-1
TGCGCCAGTCGACAGCTCCCAACTAATGAAAAACTGTTTTTT	CASRQLPTNEKLFF	-	-	TRBJ1-4	TRBV5-1
TGTGCCAGCAGTTTGGGCCGACAGGCTAATCAGCCCCAGCATTTT	CASSLGRQANQPQHF	-	-	TRBJ1-5	TRBV28
TGTGCCAGTAGTCTACTAGCGGGATCCAACACCGGGGAGCTGTTTTTT	CASSLLAGSNTGELFF	TRBD2	-	TRBJ2-2	TRBV19
TGTGCCAGCAGCTTGCGGCGGAGGGGCACTGAAGCTTTCTTT	CASSLRRRGTEAFF	-	-	TRBJ1-1	TRBV5-8
TGTGCCAGCAGTTCAGGGACTGGAAACACCATATATTTT	CASSSGTGNTIYF	-	-	TRBJ1-3	TRBV6-5
TGTGCCACCAGCAGAGGGGACAGGGCCTCCAATAGCAATCAGCCCCAGCATTTT	CATSRGDRASNSNQPQHF	TRBD1	-	TRBJ1-5	TRBV15
TGTGCCAGCAGCTCTCCTCCAGGGGTCCTGACTGAAGCTTTCTTT	CASSSPPGVLTEAFF	-	-	TRBJ1-1	TRBV5-8
TGTGCCAGCAGCTTAAGCGCAGGGGTTTTAAATGAAAAACTGTTTTTT	CASSLSAGVLNEKLFF	-	-	TRBJ1-4	TRBV7-2
TGCGCCAGCAGCGTTAGAGATGAGCAGTTCTTC	CASSVRDEQFF	-	once	TRBJ2-1	TRBV5-1
TGTGCCAGCAGTGATTCCCGGGGAGATCAGCCCCAGCATTTT	CASSDSRGDQPQHF	-	-	TRBJ1-5	TRBV2
TGTGCCAGCAGTGACCAGGAATACTCTGGAAACACCATATATTTT	CASSDQEYSGNTIYF	-	once	TRBJ1-3	TRBV6-4
TGCGCCAGCAGCCTTTACGGGACAGGGGAGTCGGAGACCCAGTACTTC	CASSLYGTGESETQYF	TRBD1	-	TRBJ2-5	TRBV4-1
TGTGCCAGCAGCAAGAGGACAGGGGGTGTCTTGGTTAATCAGCCCCAGCATTTT	CASSKRTGGVLVNQPQHF	TRBD1	-	TRBJ1-5	TRBV13
TGTGCCAGCAGCGCGGACGTAGGGGGCATAGCTAATGAAAAACTGTTTTTT	CASSADVGGIANEKLFF	TRBD1	few	TRBJ1-4	TRBV7-6
TGTGCCAGCAGTCCTCAGGGTTTTGGCCAAATTAGCGGGGAGCTGTTTTTT	CASSPQGFGQISGELFF	-	-	TRBJ2-2	TRBV28
TGTGCGGTAGACCGGGACACCTCCTACGAGCAGTACTTC	CAVDRDTSYEQYF	-	-	TRBJ2-7	TRBV7-9
TGTGCCAGCAGTCTTTCGGACAGTTTCAATACGCAGTATTTT	CASSLSDSFNTQYF	-	-	TRBJ2-3	TRBV27
TGTGCCAGCAGCTACGCCGGGACACCTGGGAACACTGAAGCTTTCTTT	CASSYAGTPGNTEAFF	-	-	TRBJ1-1	TRBV7-2
TGTGCCAGTAGTGTGCAGAAACAGGGGGCTGGCTACACCTTC	CASSVQKQGAGYTF	TRBD1	-	TRBJ1-2	TRBV19
TGTGCCAGCAGCTTACAACCCTACAGGGGGCGAGAACAAGATACGCAGTATTTT	CASSLQPYRGREQDTQYF	TRBD1	-	TRBJ2-3	TRBV7-3
TGTGCCAGTAGCGGGGGGGCCCGGGGCTACACCTTC	CASSGGARGYTF	-	-	TRBJ1-2	TRBV19
TGCGCCAGCAGCCAGGGCCGGGACAGGGGGCCCTACAATGAGCAGTTCTTC	CASSQGRDRGPYNEQFF	TRBD1	once	TRBJ2-1	TRBV4-1
TGTGCCAGCAGCTTATTAAGACTCTCGAGGACCGGGGAGCTGTTTTTT	CASSLLRLSRTGELFF	-	-	TRBJ2-2	TRBV11-2
TGTGCCAGCAGCAAGCTACATCCTCCCGGGATCTTGGCTGAAAAACTGTTTTTT	CASSKLHPPGILAEKLFF	-	-	TRBJ1-4	TRBV21-1
TGTGCCAGCAGCGGAGAGGTACTAGCGGGGAGCACAGATACGCAGTATTTT	CASSGEVLAGSTDTQYF	TRBD2	-	TRBJ2-3	TRBV9
TGTGCCAGCAGCCCTAGGGCCCGGACAGTTTATCAGCCCCAGCATTTT	CASSPRARTVYQPQHF	-	-	TRBJ1-5	TRBV7-8
TGCGCCAGCAGCTTTAGCGGAGGCCAGGAGACCCAGTACTTC	CASSFSGGQETQYF	-	-	TRBJ2-5	TRBV5-1
TGCGCCAGCAGCCCGAACCCCGGGACAGGGCCCTACGAGCAGTACTTC	CASSPNPGTGPYEQYF	TRBD1	-	TRBJ2-7	TRBV5-1
TGTGCCAGCAGCCACCCAACAGGGGCTACCTCTGGGGCCAACGTCCTGACTTTC	CASSHPTGATSGANVLTF	TRBD1	-	TRBJ2-6	TRBV9
TGTGCCAGTAGTCCACCGGGAGCGGGAGTTTGGGAGACCCAGTACTTC	CASSPPGAGVWETQYF	TRBD2	-	TRBJ2-5	TRBV19
TGTGCCAGCAGCTTGTGGAGACCAGGGGGAGAGACCCAGTACTTC	CASSLWRPGGETQYF	TRBD1	-	TRBJ2-5	TRBV5-6
TGTGCCAGCAGCGTAGCTAGCGGGGCTATCAATGAGCAGTTCTTC	CASSVASGAINEQFF	TRBD2	-	TRBJ2-1	TRBV9
TGTGCCAGCAGTTCTCTGGGTGGACAGAACTATGGCTACACCTTC	CASSSLGGQNYGYTF	-	-	TRBJ1-2	TRBV7-2